This T cell receptor (beta chain) originates from a study of cytomegalovirus exposure and HLA in healthy donors. Broader study findings: HLA restriction was apparent for most CMV-associated TCR beta chains in a later analysis.

The PCR made use of 60 Vbeta and 13 Jbeta primers. Sequencing used immunoSEQ multiplex PCR; TCRdb keeps in-frame clones, though not all of them. The table records about 86,000 clones, about 70% of them present only once. With respect to this clone: Its antigen remains unidentified.

Specimen: PBMCs. The sequence was collected from a man aged 60 to 69 in good health and CMV-seronegative.

The CDR3 spells CASSESQGFQETQYF. The CDR3 bases are TGTGCCAGCAGTGAATCCCAGGGGTTCCAAGAGACCCAGTACTTC. The chain recombines TRBV6-1 with TRBJ2-5; possibly TRBD1 for D (6 bases). With 2 bases removed from V and 1 base from J, the gap between germline ends came to 11 bases. The CDR3 runs to 15 residues. Germline V CDR1 and CDR2: MNHNS, SASEGT.